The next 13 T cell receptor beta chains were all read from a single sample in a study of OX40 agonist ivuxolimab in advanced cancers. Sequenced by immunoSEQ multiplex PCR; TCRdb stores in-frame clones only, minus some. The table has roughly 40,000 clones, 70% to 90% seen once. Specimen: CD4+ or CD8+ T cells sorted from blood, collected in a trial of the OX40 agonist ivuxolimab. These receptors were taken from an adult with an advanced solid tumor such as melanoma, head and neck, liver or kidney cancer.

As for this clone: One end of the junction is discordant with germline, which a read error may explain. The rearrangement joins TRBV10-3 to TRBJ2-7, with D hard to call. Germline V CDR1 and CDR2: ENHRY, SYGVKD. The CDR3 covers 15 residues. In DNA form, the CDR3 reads TGTGCCAGCAGTGAAGTCGACTCTACTTTCTACGAGCAGTACTTC. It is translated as CASSEVDSTFYEQYF.

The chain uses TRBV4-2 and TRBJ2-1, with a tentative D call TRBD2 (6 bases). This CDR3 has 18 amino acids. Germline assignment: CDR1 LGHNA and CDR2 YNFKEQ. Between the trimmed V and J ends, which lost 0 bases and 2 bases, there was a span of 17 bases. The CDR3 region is CASSQDRERSGPYNEQFF. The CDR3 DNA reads TGTGCCAGCAGCCAAGATCGGGAGCGGAGTGGACCCTACAATGAGCAGTTCTTC.

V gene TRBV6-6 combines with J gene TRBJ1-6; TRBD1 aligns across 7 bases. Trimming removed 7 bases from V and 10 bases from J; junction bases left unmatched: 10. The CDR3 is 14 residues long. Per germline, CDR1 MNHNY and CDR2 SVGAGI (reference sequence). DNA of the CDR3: TGTGCCAGCAACCGACAGGGCAGGGCCTCACCCCTCCACTTT. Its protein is CASNRQGRASPLHF.

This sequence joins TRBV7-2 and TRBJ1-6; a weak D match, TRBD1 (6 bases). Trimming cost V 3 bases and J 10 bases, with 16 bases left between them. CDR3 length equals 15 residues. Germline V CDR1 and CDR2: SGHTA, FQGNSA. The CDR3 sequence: CASSFPQGFYSPLHF. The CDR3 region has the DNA TGTGCCAGCAGCTTCCCACAGGGTTTTTACTCACCCCTCCACTTT.

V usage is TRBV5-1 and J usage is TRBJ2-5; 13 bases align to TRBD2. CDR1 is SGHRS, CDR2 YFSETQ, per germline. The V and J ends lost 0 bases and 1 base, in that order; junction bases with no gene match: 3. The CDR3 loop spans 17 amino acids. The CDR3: CASSLGTSGSLQETQYF. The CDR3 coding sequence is TGCGCCAGCAGCTTGGGGACTAGCGGGAGTCTCCAAGAGACCCAGTACTTC.

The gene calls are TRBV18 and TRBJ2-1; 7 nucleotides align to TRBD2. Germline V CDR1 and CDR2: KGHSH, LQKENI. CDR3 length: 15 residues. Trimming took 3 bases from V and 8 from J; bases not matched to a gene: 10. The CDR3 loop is CASSPPGGRPHEQFF. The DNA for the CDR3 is TGTGCCAGCTCACCCCCCGGGGGGAGACCCCATGAGCAGTTCTTC.

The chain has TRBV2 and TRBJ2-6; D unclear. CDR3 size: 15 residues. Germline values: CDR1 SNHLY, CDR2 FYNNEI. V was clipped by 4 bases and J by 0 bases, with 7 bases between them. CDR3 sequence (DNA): TGTGCCAGCAGTGGGGCGGTCTCTGGGGCCAACGTCCTGACTTTC. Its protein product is CASSGAVSGANVLTF.

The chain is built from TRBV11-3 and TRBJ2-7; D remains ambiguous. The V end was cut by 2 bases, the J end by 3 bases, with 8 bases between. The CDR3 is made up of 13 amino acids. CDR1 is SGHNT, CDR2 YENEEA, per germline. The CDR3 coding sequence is TGTGCCAGCAGCTTAAAAATAAACTACGAGCAGTACTTC. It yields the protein CASSLKINYEQYF.

The DNA for the CDR3 is TGCGCCAGCTGCTCGGGGGACACCACCCAAGAGACCCAGTACTTC. This codes for CASCSGDTTQETQYF. The rearrangement uses TRBV5-1 and TRBJ2-5, with D perhaps given as TRBD1 or TRBD2 (6 bases each). The germline V and J ends were trimmed by 7 bases and 1 base, with 17 bases remaining between them. Looked up from germline, CDR1 is SGHRS and CDR2 is YFSETQ. This CDR3 spans 15 amino acids.

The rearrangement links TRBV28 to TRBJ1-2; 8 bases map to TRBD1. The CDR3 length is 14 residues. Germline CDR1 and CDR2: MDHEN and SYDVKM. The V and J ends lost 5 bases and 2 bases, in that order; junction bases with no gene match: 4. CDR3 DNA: TGTGCCAGCAGTAACAGGGGGGGCAACTATGGCTACACCTTC. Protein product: CASSNRGGNYGYTF.

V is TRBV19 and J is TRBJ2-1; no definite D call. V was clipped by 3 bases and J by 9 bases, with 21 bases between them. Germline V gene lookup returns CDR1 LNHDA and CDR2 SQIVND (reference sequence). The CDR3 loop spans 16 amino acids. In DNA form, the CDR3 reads TGTGCCAGTAGTATCCTTCTGGGAAGAAAGGTGGTTGAGCAGTTCTTC. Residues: CASSILLGRKVVEQFF.

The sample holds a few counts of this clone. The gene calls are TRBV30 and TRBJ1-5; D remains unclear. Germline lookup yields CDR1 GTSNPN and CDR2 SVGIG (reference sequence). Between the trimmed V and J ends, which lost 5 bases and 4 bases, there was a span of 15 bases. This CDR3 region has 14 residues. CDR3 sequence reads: CAWAGSSRNQPQHF. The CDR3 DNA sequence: TGTGCCTGGGCTGGGTCGTCCCGAAATCAGCCCCAGCATTTT.

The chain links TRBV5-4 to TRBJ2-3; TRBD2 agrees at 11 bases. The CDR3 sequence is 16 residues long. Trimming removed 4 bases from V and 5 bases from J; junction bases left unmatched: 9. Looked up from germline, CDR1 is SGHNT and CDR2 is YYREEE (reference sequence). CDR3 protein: CASSTLAGGPVDTQYF. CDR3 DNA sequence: TGTGCCAGCAGCACGTTAGCGGGAGGGCCAGTAGATACGCAGTATTTT. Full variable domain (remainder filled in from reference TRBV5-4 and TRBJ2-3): ETGVTQSPTHLIKTRGQQVTLRCSSQSGHNTVSWYQQALGQGPQFIFQYYREEENGRGNFPPRFSGLQFPNYSSELNVNALELDDSALYLCASSTLAGGPVDTQYFGPGTRLTVL.